The entry below gives a single T cell receptor (beta chain) sequence along with its context. This sample was taken from a study of cytomegalovirus exposure and HLA in healthy donors. PCR was performed using 60 Vbeta and 13 Jbeta primers. This table comes from immunoSEQ multiplex PCR, and its TCRdb copy is limited to in-frame clones, with some not included. The data show about 140,000 clones, about 85% seen once. The germline CDR1 and CDR2 sequences are LGHNA and YSLEER. V lost 4 bases to trimming and J lost 5 bases; unmatched junction nucleotides: 12. The CDR3 sequence is 16 residues long. Source material: PBMCs. V usage is TRBV4-3 and J usage is TRBJ2-5; 8 bases are a match to TRBD2. The sequence derives from a female donor in good health and CMV-seronegative. In DNA form, the CDR3 reads TGCGCCAGCAGCCTGGTGCCCGGGGGGGCGGGGGAGACCCAGTACTTC. As protein: CASSLVPGGAGETQYF.